This TCR beta chain was captured by sequencing in a study of T-cell memory formation after mild COVID-19. Study-wide findings and caveats: From day 15 to 85, contracting clones were balanced between CD4 and CD8, whereas later expanders leaned toward CD4+.

Germline V gene sequence: CDR1 SGHRS, CDR2 YFSETQ. Trimming pared 2 bases from V and 5 bases from J, leaving 8 bases between. The CDR3 is made up of 13 amino acids. This clonotype turned up a few times. The antigen remains undetermined. TCRdb reprocessed the 5' RACE reads via MiXCR and lists one record per CDR3 protein. The sample holds about 210,000 distinct CDR3 sequences, approximately 10% seen once. V gene TRBV5-1 combines with J gene TRBJ1-5; unclear D gene. The clonotype comes from a man younger than 30 who had mild COVID-19 (a few samples of this study predate the infection). Cell type and time point are not known. Input material: PBMCs or a T cell subset sorted from them (not recorded which). The CDR3 DNA is TGCGCCAGCAGCTTAATGGCCGATCAGCCCCAGCATTTT. It codes for CASSLMADQPQHF. The whole variable domain, remainder taken from reference TRBV5-1 and TRBJ1-5, is KAGVTQTPRYLIKTRGQQVTLSCSPISGHRSVSWYQQTPGQGLQFLFEYFSETQRNKGNFPGRFSGRQFSNSRSEMNVSTLELGDSALYLCASSLMADQPQHFGDGTRLSIL.